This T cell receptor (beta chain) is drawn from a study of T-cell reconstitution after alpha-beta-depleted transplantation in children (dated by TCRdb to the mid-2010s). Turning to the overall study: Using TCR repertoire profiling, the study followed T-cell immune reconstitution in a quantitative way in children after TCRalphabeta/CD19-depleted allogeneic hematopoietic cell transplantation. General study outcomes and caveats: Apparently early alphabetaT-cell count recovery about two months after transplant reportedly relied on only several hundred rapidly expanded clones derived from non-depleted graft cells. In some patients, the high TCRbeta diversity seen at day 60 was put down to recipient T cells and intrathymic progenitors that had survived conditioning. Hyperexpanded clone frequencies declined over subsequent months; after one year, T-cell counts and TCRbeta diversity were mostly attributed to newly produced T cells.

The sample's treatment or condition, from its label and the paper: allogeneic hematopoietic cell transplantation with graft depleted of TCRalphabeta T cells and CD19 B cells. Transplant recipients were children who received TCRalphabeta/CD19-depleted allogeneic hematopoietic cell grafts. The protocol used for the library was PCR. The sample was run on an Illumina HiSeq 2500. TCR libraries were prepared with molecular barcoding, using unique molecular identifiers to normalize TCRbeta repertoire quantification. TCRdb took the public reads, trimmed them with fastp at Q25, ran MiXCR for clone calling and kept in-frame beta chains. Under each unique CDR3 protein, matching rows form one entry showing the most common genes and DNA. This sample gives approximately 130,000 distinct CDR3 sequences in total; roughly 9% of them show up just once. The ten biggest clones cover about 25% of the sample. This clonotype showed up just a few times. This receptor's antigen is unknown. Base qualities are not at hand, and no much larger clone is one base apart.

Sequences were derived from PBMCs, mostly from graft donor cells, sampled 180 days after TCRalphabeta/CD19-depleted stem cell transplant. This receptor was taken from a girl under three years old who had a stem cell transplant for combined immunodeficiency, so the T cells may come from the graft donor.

The nucleotide sequence is given as TGTGCCAGCAGCCCCGACAGGGAGGGGGAGCAGTACTTC. Translated, it gives CASSPDREGEQYF. The receptor chain draws on TRBV12-3 or TRBV12-4 and TRBJ2-7; the D call could be TRBD1 or TRBD2, with each sharing 7 bases. From the cysteine through the phenylalanine, the CDR3 covers 13 amino acids. Just the 39-base CDR3 DNA is kept, in frame starting at base 1. V is shortened by 6 bases, J by 7 bases, and the region joining them spans 16 bases.